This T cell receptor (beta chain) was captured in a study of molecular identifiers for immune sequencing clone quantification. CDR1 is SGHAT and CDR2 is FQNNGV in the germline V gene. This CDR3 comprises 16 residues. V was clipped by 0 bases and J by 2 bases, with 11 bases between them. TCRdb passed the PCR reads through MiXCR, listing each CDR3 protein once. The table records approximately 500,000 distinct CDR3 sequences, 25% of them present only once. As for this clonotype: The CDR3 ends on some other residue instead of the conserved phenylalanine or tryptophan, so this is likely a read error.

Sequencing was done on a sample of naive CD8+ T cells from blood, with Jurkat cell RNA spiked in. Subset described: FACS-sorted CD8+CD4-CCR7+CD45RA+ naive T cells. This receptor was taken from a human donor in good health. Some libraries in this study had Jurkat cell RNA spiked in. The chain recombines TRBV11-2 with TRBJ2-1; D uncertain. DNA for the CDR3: TGTGCCAGCAGCTTAGATTGGGGAAGCACCTACAATGAGCAGTTCATC. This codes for CASSLDWGSTYNEQFI.